This T cell receptor (beta chain) is from a study of response to subunit inactivated influenza vaccine. The study's findings and limits: Authors suggested that a seasonal influenza vaccination recruits few new T cells each time.

This clonotype was counted a few times. Its target is not known. V lost 4 bases, J lost 4 bases, and 14 bases lay in between. This CDR3 region has 15 residues. CDR1 is LGHNA and CDR2 is YNFKEQ in the germline V gene. One entry per CDR3 protein results from TCRdb running MiXCR on the RT-PCR reads. The sample yields about 500,000 distinct CDR3 sequences, 16% seen once. This chain links TRBV4-2 with TRBJ1-3; maybe TRBD1 (6 bases). This specimen was CD4+ T cells sorted from PBMCs, taken 23 months after vaccination. This TCR was sampled from a man between 50 and 75 years old who received an inactivated influenza vaccine. The CDR3 nucleotides read TGTGCCAGCAGCCTCAGACAGGAATCCGGAAACACCATATATTTT. Translating it yields CASSLRQESGNTIYF.